Listed below are T cell receptor beta chains from one sample, sequenced in a study of shared clonotypes between healthy human individuals. Clones were sequenced by immunoSEQ multiplex PCR, and TCRdb holds only the in-frame ones, with some missing. The table has around 600,000 clones, nearly 98% seen once. The specimen sequenced was naive CD8+ T cells sorted from blood. These receptors were taken from a man younger than 45 in good health. Each CDR3 is given with its conserved first and last residue. The order of the fields is CDR3 DNA, CDR3 protein, V gene, D gene, J gene. The D gene is left open where the match is weak.

cdr3_nt: TGTGCCAGCAGTCCTCCGGTGGCTAACTATGGCTACACCTTC
cdr3_aa: CASSPPVANYGYTF
v_call: TRBV13
d_call: NA
j_call: TRBJ1-2

cdr3_nt: TGTGCCAGCAGCGTAGGAGACCTCGGGGTGCCGGGGTACTACAATGAGCAGTTCTTC
cdr3_aa: CASSVGDLGVPGYYNEQFF
v_call: TRBV9
d_call: NA
j_call: TRBJ2-1

cdr3_nt: TGTGCCAGCAGTCCCCGACTAGCGGGAGCTGGGGAGCTGTTTTTT
cdr3_aa: CASSPRLAGAGELFF
v_call: TRBV27
d_call: TRBD2
j_call: TRBJ2-2

cdr3_nt: TGTGCCAGCAGCGATGACACCGGGGAGCTGTTTTTT
cdr3_aa: CASSDDTGELFF
v_call: TRBV7-3
d_call: NA
j_call: TRBJ2-2

cdr3_nt: TGTGCCAGCAGTTACTCGAGGACAGAGACCCAGTACTTC
cdr3_aa: CASSYSRTETQYF
v_call: TRBV6-5
d_call: NA
j_call: TRBJ2-5

cdr3_nt: TGTGCCAGCACCACGGGAGAGGTTAGCAATGAGCAGTTCTTC
cdr3_aa: CASTTGEVSNEQFF
v_call: TRBV9
d_call: NA
j_call: TRBJ2-1

cdr3_nt: TGCGCCAGTTCGTCTACTAACTATGGCTACACCTTC
cdr3_aa: CASSSTNYGYTF
v_call: TRBV10-2
d_call: NA
j_call: TRBJ1-2

cdr3_nt: TGCGCCAGCAGCCTCACTAGCGGGAGTTTCTACGAGCAGTACTTC
cdr3_aa: CASSLTSGSFYEQYF
v_call: TRBV4-1
d_call: TRBD2
j_call: TRBJ2-7

cdr3_nt: TGTGCCATCAGTGAGGGGACAGGGGCTACCTCCTACGAGCAGTACTTC
cdr3_aa: CAISEGTGATSYEQYF
v_call: TRBV10-3
d_call: TRBD1
j_call: TRBJ2-7

cdr3_nt: TGTGCCAGCAGCTCCTTGGACGGACAAGAGACCCAGTACTTC
cdr3_aa: CASSSLDGQETQYF
v_call: TRBV7-9
d_call: NA
j_call: TRBJ2-5

cdr3_nt: TGTGCCAGCAGTTTATCCCAGCCTTTCGACAATGAGCAGTTCTTC
cdr3_aa: CASSLSQPFDNEQFF
v_call: TRBV28
d_call: NA
j_call: TRBJ2-1

cdr3_nt: TGTGCCAGCAGCTTAGCGCTAGCGGAGCACTCCTACGAGCAGTACTTC
cdr3_aa: CASSLALAEHSYEQYF
v_call: TRBV7-8
d_call: TRBD2
j_call: TRBJ2-7